Following are 12 T cell receptor beta chains from one sample sequenced in a study of a mutant IDH1 vaccine in newly diagnosed glioma. Described time point: week 11, during vaccination. The vaccine gave 300 ug of a 20-mer mutant IDH1 peptide subcutaneously per dose. The antigens for these receptors are not known. TCRdb keeps only in-frame clones here, not all; method: immunoSEQ multiplex PCR. The repertoire holds under 35,000 clones, with around 87% as singletons. The sample was PBMCs, taken from a glioma patient whose treatment included an IDH1 peptide vaccine. The source of these receptors is a man aged 18 to 30 with glioma.

This clone has just one count. CDR3 region: CASSLAGNYGYTF. CDR3 nucleotide sequence: TGTGCCAGCAGTTTAGCGGGGAACTATGGCTACACCTTC. The chain uses TRBV27 and TRBJ1-2; D gene ambiguous. The CDR3 runs 13 residues. V was trimmed by 2 bases and J by 2 bases, leaving 6 bases between them. Germline-derived CDR1 and CDR2 are MNHEY and SMNVEV (reference sequence).

This clone is a singleton in its sample. The chain has TRBV7-9 and TRBJ1-1; D is unclear. The V end lost 1 base, the J end lost 2 bases, and 2 bases lay between the germline ends. This CDR3 is 12 amino acids long. Germline CDR1 reads SEHNR; CDR2 reads FQNEAQ (reference sequence). The CDR3 protein is CASSLVNTEAFF. CDR3 coding DNA: TGTGCCAGCAGCTTAGTAAACACTGAAGCTTTCTTT.

This clone was seen once. J is TRBJ1-3 and V is TRBV4-2; D unresolved. Germline assignment: CDR1 LGHNA and CDR2 YNFKEQ. This CDR3 has 17 residues. V lost 0 bases and J lost 4, with 16 bases in between. The CDR3 loop is CASSQEELRKGGNTIYF. The CDR3 DNA follows: TGTGCCAGCAGCCAAGAGGAGCTAAGGAAAGGGGGAAACACCATATATTTT.

This clone was seen only once. The V and J genes are TRBV19 and TRBJ2-2; D remains ambiguous. Deletions cut 8 bases from V and 6 bases from J, with 13 bases between. This CDR3 is built from 13 residues. Germline loops: CDR1 LNHDA, CDR2 SQIVND (reference sequence). The CDR3 here is CASWQGSPGELFF. The CDR3 region has the DNA TGTGCCAGTTGGCAAGGGTCTCCCGGGGAGCTGTTTTTT.

The chain employs TRBV6-5 and TRBJ2-7, with D possibly being TRBD1 (6 bases). The CDR3 length is 14 residues. Trimming removed 6 bases at V and 6 bases at J, with 18 bases between. In germline, CDR1 is MNHEY, CDR2 SVGAGI. DNA for the CDR3: TGTGCCAGCAGACTTTCTGGGGGCCTACTCGAGCAGTACTTC. As protein: CASRLSGGLLEQYF.

The chain employs TRBV28 and TRBJ2-2, with TRBD1 as a possible D gene (5 bases). Per the germline V gene, CDR1 is MDHEN and CDR2 is SYDVKM. Trimming cost V 4 bases and J 10 bases, with 10 bases left between them. The CDR3 sequence is 12 residues long. The CDR3 spells CASSSQGSELFF. CDR3 sequence (DNA): TGTGCCAGCAGTTCCCAGGGTTCGGAGCTGTTTTTT.

The CDR3 region is CSARLGREQFF. The CDR3 DNA follows: TGCAGTGCCCGTCTTGGGAGGGAGCAGTTCTTC. The rearrangement uses TRBV20-1 and TRBJ2-1, with D possibly being TRBD2 (6 bases). The CDR3 has 11 residues. Per the germline V gene, CDR1 is DFQATT and CDR2 is SNEGSKA (reference sequence). The ends were cut back, 6 bases at V and 10 bases at J, with 13 bases in the middle.

The chain recombines TRBV5-4 with TRBJ2-5; D is unresolved. Trimming shortened V by 3 bases and J by 2 bases, and 11 bases separated the two germline ends. This CDR3 comprises 14 residues. Germline CDR1 reads SGHNT; CDR2 reads YYREEE (reference sequence). CDR3 DNA: TGTGCCAGCAGCTCCCGGACCTCTCAAGAGACCCAGTACTTC. This encodes CASSSRTSQETQYF.

This sequence joins TRBV7-2 and TRBJ2-2; the D is unclear. The V and J ends lost 3 bases and 8 bases respectively, with 19 bases between them. CDR3 size: 16 residues. CDR1 is SGHTA and CDR2 is FQGNSA in the germline V gene. CDR3 in amino acids: CASSLRIAESVGELFF. The CDR3 nucleotides are TGTGCCAGCAGCTTGAGGATAGCAGAGAGCGTTGGGGAGCTGTTTTTT.

The chain employs TRBV14 and TRBJ1-2; no clear D. Germline lookup yields CDR1 SGHDN and CDR2 FVKESK. The CDR3 runs to 13 residues. Trimming removed 1 base at V and 8 bases at J, with 11 bases between. For the CDR3, the DNA is TGTGCCAGCAGCCAAGCCCGGTGGGAAGGCTACACCTTC. Amino acid sequence: CASSQARWEGYTF.

This sequence joins TRBV5-1 and TRBJ1-2, with D unresolved. Trimming removed 0 bases at V and 8 bases at J, with 11 bases between. Germline V lookup: CDR1 SGHRS, CDR2 YFSETQ. This CDR3 is 13 amino acids long. CDR3 loop: CASSLGSSDGYTF. The CDR3 DNA reads TGCGCCAGCAGCTTGGGGAGCAGCGACGGCTACACCTTC. Based on the CDR3 plus reference TRBV5-1 and TRBJ1-2, the full variable domain is KAGVTQTPRYLIKTRGQQVTLSCSPISGHRSVSWYQQTPGQGLQFLFEYFSETQRNKGNFPGRFSGRQFSNSRSEMNVSTLELGDSALYLCASSLGSSDGYTFGSGTRLTVV.

This clone appeared once. The genes are TRBV9 and TRBJ2-1; 11 bases are shared with TRBD2. Germline V gene data show CDR1 as SGDLS and CDR2 as YYNGEE. Unmatched junction bases numbered 5, after V lost 0 bases and J lost 9 bases. The CDR3 runs to 15 residues. CDR3 sequence reads: CASSVAGTSGSEQFF. DNA for the CDR3: TGTGCCAGCAGCGTAGCTGGGACTAGCGGTAGTGAGCAGTTCTTC.